The rows below give T cell receptor beta chains drawn from one sample of a study of blood T cell repertoires in COVID-19. Repertoires were generated with immunoSEQ multiplex PCR, while TCRdb's copy carries only in-frame clones and drops some. In the table there are tens of thousands of clones, 89% of which are singletons. The sample was peripheral blood. Receptor source: a woman aged 70-85 years with active COVID-19. Each CDR3 is given with its conserved first and last residue. The D gene is left open where the match is weak. The size of a clone is reported for some rows only, either as once, few or many, or as a class for expanded clones.

NA,TRBJ2-7,12,once,TRBV6-5,TGTGCCAGCAACGGGAACTCCTACGAGCAGTACTTC,CASNGNSYEQYF
TRBD2,TRBJ2-2,14,NA,TRBV19,TGTGCCAGTAGGACTAGCGGGGGCCACCGGGAGCTGTTTTTT,CASRTSGGHRELFF
TRBD2,TRBJ2-3,13,NA,TRBV9,TGTGCCAGCAGCGTCGGGGGGGTTGATACGCAGTATTTT,CASSVGGVDTQYF
TRBD1,TRBJ2-4,17,once,TRBV15,TGTGCCACCAGCACCTTAGGGACAGGGGGTGAAGGGAACATTCAGTACTTC,CATSTLGTGGEGNIQYF
TRBD1,TRBJ2-7,13,NA,TRBV6-5,TGTGCCATCCCGGGACAGGCTACCTACGAGCAGTACTTC,CAIPGQATYEQYF
TRBD2,TRBJ2-3,15,NA,TRBV6-2/TRBV6-3,TGTGCCAGCAGTCCGCCGGGACTAGCGGCCGATACGCAGTATTTT,CASSPPGLAADTQYF
TRBD2,TRBJ2-3,15,NA,TRBV5-1,TGCGCCAGCAGCTTGGTGCTAGCGGGGGGTGATACGCAGTATTTT,CASSLVLAGGDTQYF
TRBD1,TRBJ1-1,14,NA,TRBV5-1,TGCGCCAGCAGCTCCGGACAGGGAAACACTGAAGCTTTCTTT,CASSSGQGNTEAFF
TRBD1,TRBJ1-1,12,NA,TRBV29-1,TGCAGCGTCTCCGACAGGGTCACTGAAGCTTTCTTT,CSVSDRVTEAFF
TRBD1,TRBJ1-2,14,NA,TRBV2,TGTGCCAGCGGCCACCCGACAGGGAGCCATGGCTACACCTTC,CASGHPTGSHGYTF
TRBD1,TRBJ2-7,13,NA,TRBV12-3/TRBV12-4,TGTGCCAGCAGCTTACAGGGGGCCAACGAGCAGTACTTC,CASSLQGANEQYF
TRBD2,TRBJ2-3,16,few,TRBV5-1,TGCGCCAGCAGCTCGCGTAGCGGGGGGGCAACAGATACGCAGTATTTT,CASSSRSGGATDTQYF
NA,TRBJ1-5,12,NA,TRBV7-2,TGTGCCAGCAGCTTAGTCGGGCAGCCCCAGCATTTT,CASSLVGQPQHF
TRBD1,TRBJ1-5,13,NA,TRBV23-1,TGCGCCAGAACAGGGGAGGGCAATCAGCCCCAGCATTTT,CARTGEGNQPQHF
TRBD1,TRBJ1-1,13,NA,TRBV6-5,TGTGCCAGCAGGAGACAGGGCACTTCTGAAGCTTTCTTT,CASRRQGTSEAFF
NA,TRBJ2-2,13,NA,TRBV7-9,TGTGCCAGCAGCTTCCTAGAAATCGGGGAGCTGTTTTTT,CASSFLEIGELFF
NA,TRBJ2-1,15,NA,TRBV5-4,TGTGCCAGCAGCCCAAAAGGAACTAGCTACAATGAGCAGTTCTTC,CASSPKGTSYNEQFF
NA,TRBJ1-5,13,NA,TRBV6-9,TGTGCCATAAGACAGAATGGCAATCAGCCCCAGCATTTT,CAIRQNGNQPQHF
TRBD1,TRBJ1-2,15,NA,TRBV5-1,TGCGCCAGCAGCTTGGAGTCCGGGACAGGGGGTGGCTACACCTTC,CASSLESGTGGGYTF
TRBD1,TRBJ1-5,14,NA,TRBV10-3,TGTGCCATCAGCCCCGGACAGGAGAATCAGCCCCAGCATTTT,CAISPGQENQPQHF
NA,TRBJ2-6,16,NA,TRBV15,TGTGCCACCAGCAGAGATCGGGGTCCTGGGGCCAACGTCCTGACTTTC,CATSRDRGPGANVLTF
NA,TRBJ1-5,17,NA,TRBV2,TGTGCCAGCAGTGAAATCAGGGGTGTTTCAAGCAATCAGCCCCAGCATTTT,CASSEIRGVSSNQPQHF
NA,TRBJ2-7,12,NA,TRBV6-5,TGTGCCAGCACCGGTGACAGCTACGAGCAGTACTTC,CASTGDSYEQYF
TRBD1,TRBJ1-2,14,NA,TRBV24-1,TGTGCCACCAGTCCCCGACAGGGGAGCTATGGCTACACCTTC,CATSPRQGSYGYTF
NA,TRBJ2-2,15,NA,TRBV5-1,TGCGCCAGCAGCTTGGAGGCGGGGAACACCGGGGAGCTGTTTTTT,CASSLEAGNTGELFF
TRBD1,TRBJ1-5,15,NA,TRBV6-5,TGTGCCAGCACCGAGGACAGGGCGGGAAATCAGCCCCAGCATTTT,CASTEDRAGNQPQHF
NA,TRBJ1-1,13,NA,TRBV4-2,TGTGCCAGCAGCCAAGATGAACCTAAGTGGGCTTTCTTT,CASSQDEPKWAFF
NA,TRBJ2-7,16,NA,TRBV3-1/TRBV3-2,TGTGCCAGCAGCCAACATGGTGGGCTAGCCGCCTACGAGCAGTACTTC,CASSQHGGLAAYEQYF
TRBD1,TRBJ2-5,15,NA,TRBV5-1,TGCGCCAGCACCCGAACGTGGGACAGGGAGGAGACCCAGTACTTC,CASTRTWDREETQYF
NA,TRBJ2-1,13,NA,TRBV6-4,TGTGCCAGCAGTGTAGGACTTTACAATGAGCAGTTCTTC,CASSVGLYNEQFF
TRBD1,TRBJ1-6,15,NA,TRBV9,TGTGCCAGCAGCTCTCGGGACAGGGCCAATTCACCCCTCCACTTT,CASSSRDRANSPLHF
NA,TRBJ2-5,14,NA,TRBV5-5,TGTGCCAGCAGCTTGTTGTGGGGGCGGGAGACCCAGTACTTC,CASSLLWGRETQYF
NA,TRBJ1-5,15,once,TRBV21-1,TGTGCCAGCAGCAAAGGGGGGAGGGACAATCAGCCCCAGCATTTT,CASSKGGRDNQPQHF
NA,TRBJ2-7,14,NA,TRBV3-1/TRBV3-2,TGTGCCAGCAGCCAAGATCCTAGCTCCCACGAGCAGTACTTC,CASSQDPSSHEQYF
TRBD1,TRBJ2-1,14,once,TRBV3-1/TRBV3-2,TGTGCCAGCAGCCCTCGACAGGGTGGCAATGAGCAGTTCTTC,CASSPRQGGNEQFF
TRBD1,TRBJ1-2,16,NA,TRBV3-1/TRBV3-2,TGTGCCAGCAGCCAACGCGGGGGACAGGGACACTATGGCTACACCTTC,CASSQRGGQGHYGYTF
NA,TRBJ2-7,15,NA,TRBV6-8,TGTGCCAGCATCCGGGAAGGGTCCCTTCCCTACGAGCAGTACTTC,CASIREGSLPYEQYF
NA,TRBJ1-6,13,few,TRBV5-4,TGTGCCAGCAGCTTGGGGGACTCGTCACCCCTCCACTTT,CASSLGDSSPLHF
TRBD1,TRBJ2-1,14,NA,TRBV11-2,TGTGCCAGCAGCTTACAGGGGGTCTCCAATGAGCAGTTCTTC,CASSLQGVSNEQFF
NA,TRBJ2-7,13,NA,TRBV28,TGTGCCAGCAGGGTAGCTACTAATTACGAGCAGTACTTC,CASRVATNYEQYF
TRBD2,TRBJ2-1,14,NA,TRBV2,TGTGCCAGCAATTGGACTAGCGGTGACAATGAGCAGTTCTTC,CASNWTSGDNEQFF
NA,TRBJ2-4,19,NA,TRBV5-1,TGCGCCAGCAGCTTGGGACCCTCGTCAGGGAAAGGAGCCAAAAACATTCAGTACTTC,CASSLGPSSGKGAKNIQYF
NA,TRBJ2-1,15,once,TRBV19,TGTGCCAGTAGTATAGAGGCAACCTCCTACAATGAGCAGTTCTTC,CASSIEATSYNEQFF
NA,TRBJ1-5,15,few,TRBV15,TGTGCCACCAGCAGAGCAGACAGGCGTAGTCAGCCCCAGCATTTT,CATSRADRRSQPQHF
NA,TRBJ1-1,14,NA,TRBV7-2,TGTGCCAGCAGCTTCCATAGGGGTAAAGCTGAAGCTTTCTTT,CASSFHRGKAEAFF
NA,TRBJ2-2,14,once,TRBV7-2,TGTGCCAGCAGCTCTGGGGCTGGGGTCGGGGAGCTGTTTTTT,CASSSGAGVGELFF
TRBD2,TRBJ2-1,17,NA,TRBV7-3,TGTGCCAGCAGCTTAGGACGACTAGCGGGGGGGCTAAATGAGCAGTTCTTC,CASSLGRLAGGLNEQFF
NA,TRBJ1-2,14,NA,TRBV6-2/TRBV6-3,TGTGCCAGCAGTTATACGGGATTAGGCTATGGCTACACCTTC,CASSYTGLGYGYTF
NA,TRBJ1-2,13,NA,TRBV2,TGTGCCAGCAGTTTCACAGGGCCGGGGGGCTACACCTTC,CASSFTGPGGYTF
NA,TRBJ2-3,15,once,TRBV15,TGTGCCACCAGCAAGGACTTCGCGGGGCGGGATACGCAGTATTTT,CATSKDFAGRDTQYF
NA,TRBJ2-7,12,NA,TRBV7-2,TGTGCCAGCAGCCGTCCCGGGGGCGAGCAGTACTTC,CASSRPGGEQYF
TRBD2,TRBJ2-3,17,once,TRBV4-3,TGCGCCAGCAGCCAAGATCCTCCTAGCGGGGGGGCTGATACGCAGTATTTT,CASSQDPPSGGADTQYF
NA,TRBJ2-1,15,NA,TRBV7-8,TGTGCCAGCAGCCCACCCGGGACATCGACAAGTGAGCAGTTCTTC,CASSPPGTSTSEQFF
TRBD2,TRBJ2-3,19,once,TRBV5-6,TGTGCCAGCAGCTGGAGGCTAGCGGGGGGCCCCGCTAGCACAGATACGCAGTATTTT,CASSWRLAGGPASTDTQYF